This TCR beta chain was captured in a study of cytomegalovirus exposure and HLA in healthy donors. V lost 0 bases, J lost 6 bases, and 8 bases lay in between. Germline CDR1 MNHEY, CDR2 SVGAGI. The CDR3 runs to 13 residues. This clone was seen more than once but under ten times. The PCR contained 60 Vbeta and 13 Jbeta primers. TCRdb keeps only in-frame clones here, not all; method: immunoSEQ multiplex PCR. Among 55,000 or so clones listed, 65% to 85% were seen once. The V gene is TRBV6-5, the J gene TRBJ1-2; no reliable D call. Sequencing input: PBMCs. This TCR came from a man between 18 and 35 years old in good health and CMV-seronegative. The CDR3 protein is CASSYSGVNGYTF. The CDR3 nucleotides read TGTGCCAGCAGTTACTCCGGTGTCAATGGCTACACCTTC.